These T cell receptor beta chains were read from a single sample in a study of OX40 agonist ivuxolimab in advanced cancers. Some clones are missing from TCRdb's copy, which holds only in-frame ones; the method was immunoSEQ multiplex PCR. The table records 60,000 to 95,000 clones, roughly 84% of them present only once. The specimen comprised CD4+ or CD8+ T cells sorted from blood, sampled in a trial of the OX40 agonist ivuxolimab. The receptors were gathered from an adult with an advanced solid tumor such as melanoma, head and neck, liver or kidney cancer. The CDR3 runs from the conserved cysteine through the conserved F or W. A D gene is named only where the DNA matches it firmly. The size entry is marked missing in some rows and otherwise reads once, few, many or a size class.

D gene,J gene,clone size,V gene,CDR3 DNA,CDR3 protein
NA,TRBJ2-1,NA,TRBV19,TGTGCCAGTAGTAAGAGAGGGACGCAACCCGATGAGCAGTTCTTC,CASSKRGTQPDEQFF
TRBD2,TRBJ2-1,NA,TRBV29-1,TGCAGCGTTGATGGGACTAGCGGGGCCACGGACAATGAGCAGTTCTTC,CSVDGTSGATDNEQFF
TRBD1,TRBJ2-7,NA,TRBV19,TGTGCCAGTAGTAAAGACAGGGGGGGACCCTACGAGCAGTACTTC,CASSKDRGGPYEQYF
NA,TRBJ2-3,NA,TRBV19,TGTGCCAGTAGTATGGGGGTGTTAGGCACAGATACGCAGTATTTT,CASSMGVLGTDTQYF
NA,TRBJ2-7,once,TRBV5-6,TGTGCCAGCAGCCTGGATACCTACGTACGGAAGCAGTACTTC,CASSLDTYVRKQYF
TRBD2,TRBJ2-1,NA,TRBV11-3,TGTGCCAGCAGCCCTGGACTAGCGGCCTACAATGAGCAGTTCTTC,CASSPGLAAYNEQFF
NA,TRBJ2-5,NA,TRBV5-1,TGCGCCAGCAGCCCAACCGCCCAGGGAGGCCAAGAGACCCAGTACTTC,CASSPTAQGGQETQYF
TRBD1,TRBJ2-7,NA,TRBV15,TGTGCCACCAGCAGAGCCTTGACGGGACAGACTTCCTACGAGCAGTACTTC,CATSRALTGQTSYEQYF
TRBD1,TRBJ1-4,NA,TRBV7-6,TGTGCCAGCAGCTTATTCGGGACAGGGCTCTCAACTAATGAAAAACTGTTTTTT,CASSLFGTGLSTNEKLFF
TRBD2,TRBJ2-3,NA,TRBV28,TGTGCCAGCAGTTTAGGAGCGGGAGCCTCAGATACGCAGTATTTT,CASSLGAGASDTQYF
TRBD2,TRBJ2-5,NA,TRBV10-1,TGCGCCAGCAGTCGCGGGGGGGAGGAGACCCAGTACTTC,CASSRGGEETQYF
TRBD1,TRBJ1-1,once,TRBV7-9,TGTGCCAGCAGGCCTAGGGACAGGGGGAACGCTGAAGCTTTCTTT,CASRPRDRGNAEAFF
NA,TRBJ1-2,NA,TRBV28,TGTGCCAGCAGTTTGGACGGATGGGGCTACACCTTC,CASSLDGWGYTF
NA,TRBJ1-6,NA,TRBV6-5,TGTGCCACGCGACGAGGGTACCAGGAGGGGTCACCCCTCCACTTT,CATRRGYQEGSPLHF
NA,TRBJ2-3,NA,TRBV28,TGTGCCAGCAGTCCCCTGGGTCCTGGGGATACGCAGTATTTT,CASSPLGPGDTQYF
TRBD1,TRBJ1-4,NA,TRBV5-1,TGCGCCAGCAGCTTGGGGGGACAGGCCTTCGCGGCTAATGAAAAACTGTTTTTT,CASSLGGQAFAANEKLFF
TRBD1,TRBJ1-4,NA,TRBV27,TGTGCCAGCGGGCCCAGACCGGGACAGGGGATTGCAACTAATGAAAAACTGTTTTTT,CASGPRPGQGIATNEKLFF
TRBD2,TRBJ2-2,NA,TRBV9,TGTGCCAGCAGCGTAGGGCCGGCTAGCGGGAACACCGGGGAGCTGTTTTTT,CASSVGPASGNTGELFF
TRBD1,TRBJ2-6,NA,TRBV28,TGTGCCAGCAGTTTCCTCCAAGGGGGCGCCTCTGGGGCCAACGTCCTGACTTTC,CASSFLQGGASGANVLTF
NA,TRBJ1-3,NA,TRBV4-1,TGCGCCAGCAGCCAAGATAGGGGCGGTGGAAACACCATATATTTT,CASSQDRGGGNTIYF
NA,TRBJ1-5,NA,TRBV6-5,TGTGCCAGCTACCAGGGACCACAAAGCAATCAGCCCCAGCATTTT,CASYQGPQSNQPQHF